Detailed here is one T cell receptor beta chain. This clonotype was seen a single time. The specificity of this receptor is unknown. Within one base of it there is no much larger clone, and no base qualities were kept. A single read makes a weak case. This specimen comes from a study of blood T cells in healthy people across ages (dated by TCRdb to between 2015 and 2016). About the study as a whole: Template switching captured roughly one uniquely barcoded TCR beta cDNA molecule per two T cells in model experiments. Age-related changes in TCR beta repertoire diversity were measured in the study by deep sequencing normalized with unique cDNA molecular identifiers. The donors were split into four age groups: young (average approximately 16 years), middle-aged (around 40), aged (approximately 60) and long-lived (under 90). To avoid experimental bias, donors of different ages were randomly spread across the sequencing lanes. The study analyzed two additional independent replicas of 1 million unique cDNA reads from the same blood draw for two donors, one aged 18 to 29 and one aged 80 or older.

Here is what the overall study found, with its caveats: A strong correlation was found between observed TCR beta diversity and the percentage of naive T cells measured by flow cytometry. Conclusive comparison of naive and antigen-experienced compartments was prevented by the profiling of bulk unsorted PBMCs. The CMV infection status of donors was not known, potentially confounding age-related changes in expanded clonotypes. Observed TCR beta diversity per million T cells fell roughly linearly with age, and a significant reduction was already apparent by age around 36. Total diversity estimates from one million sequenced T cells were considered lower bounds and underestimates. Compared with the aged group, the long-lived group had more naive CD4+ T cells, fewer expanded clones and increased TCR diversity, a pattern suggesting age selection.

The method behind the library was 5' RACE. TCRdb records Illumina HiSeq 2500 as the sequencer. A second PCR of roughly 7 to 12 cycles was run with a J-beta primer mix and a sample-barcoded 5' primer. A template-switch 5' adaptor carrying 12 random nucleotides introduced a unique molecular identifier onto each TCR beta cDNA molecule. Each sample yielded at least 3 million CDR3-containing paired-end reads. All of the RNA was converted into first-strand cDNA using the Mint cDNA synthesis kit, with a TRBC-specific oligonucleotide serving as the primer. All cDNA was treated with uracil-DNA glycosylase and then went through a first 18-cycle PCR with the universal primers M1SS and BC2_uni_R. As for how the authors treated the data: For normalization, 1 million high-quality reads, each with a distinct molecular identifier, were randomly selected from each sample. Reads sharing molecular identifiers were discarded rather than binned into consensus sequences. CDR3 identification, clonotype clustering and error correction used MiTCR with a Q25 quality threshold and the strictest error-elimination algorithm. A nonparametric unseen species model with Euler transformation was used to estimate lower-bound total TCR beta diversity. The raw public reads went through TCRdb reprocessing: fastp at Q25, MiXCR clone calling, in-frame beta chains kept. Each CDR3 protein gets just one entry, which takes the most common genes and DNA from the rows behind it. TCRdb's processing, not the authors', yielded these V and J calls. Present in this sample are fewer than 750,000 distinct CDR3 sequences, around 48% of which were seen just once. The ten largest account for 20% to 25% of the sample.

The 39 donors, aged about 6 to 95 years, were systemically healthy Caucasian individuals from Russia. About 10 milliliters of peripheral blood were collected from each donor into EDTA-treated Vacutainer tubes. Ficoll-Paque density-gradient centrifugation was used to isolate PBMCs, with at least 6 million per sample. Trizol reagent was used to extract total RNA from the PBMCs, yielding at least 6 micrograms per sample. Naive CD45RAhigh/CD27high T cell percentages were measured by flow cytometry on a PBMC aliquot from every donor. The sequence was obtained from a man older than 75 in good health. Sequenced sample: blood.

The CDR3 region: CASSPQGSRSGANVLTF. The DNA is TGTGCCAGCAGCCCGCAGGGCTCTCGCTCTGGGGCCAACGTCCTGACTTTC. The rearranged segments are TRBV7-9 and TRBJ2-6; a weak D assignment points to TRBD1 (5 bases agree). The CDR3 numbers 17 residues from cysteine through phenylalanine. Solely the CDR3 DNA is kept, with 51 bases framed from the first base. V gives up 5 bases and J gives up 0 bases, and the segment between their germline ends measures 14 bases. Via the germline V gene (reference sequence), CDR1 is SEHNR and CDR2 FQNEAQ.